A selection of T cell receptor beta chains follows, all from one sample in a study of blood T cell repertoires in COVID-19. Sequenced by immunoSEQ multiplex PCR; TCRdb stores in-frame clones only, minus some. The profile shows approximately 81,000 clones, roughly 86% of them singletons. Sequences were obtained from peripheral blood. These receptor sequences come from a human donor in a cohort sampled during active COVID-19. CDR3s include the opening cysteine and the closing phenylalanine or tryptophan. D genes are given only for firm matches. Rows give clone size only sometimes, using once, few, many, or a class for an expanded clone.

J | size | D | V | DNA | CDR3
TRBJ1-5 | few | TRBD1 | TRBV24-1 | TGTGCCACCAGTGATAATACAGGGGTTCATGATAGCAATCAGCCCCAGCATTTT | CATSDNTGVHDSNQPQHF
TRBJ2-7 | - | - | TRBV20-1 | TGCAGTGCTAGTGCCCGCGGGACCTACTACGAGCAGTACTTC | CSASARGTYYEQYF
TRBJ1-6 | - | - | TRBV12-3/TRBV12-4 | TGTGCCAGCAGGCTGGAGGTGAATTCACCCCTCCACTTT | CASRLEVNSPLHF
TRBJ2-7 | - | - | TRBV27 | TGTGCCAGCAGTTCAGGGATCCGAGGGGACACCGAGCAGTACTTC | CASSSGIRGDTEQYF
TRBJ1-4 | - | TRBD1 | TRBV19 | TGTGCCAGTAGTATACGGGCCAGGGGGGTTGAAAAACTGTTTTTT | CASSIRARGVEKLFF
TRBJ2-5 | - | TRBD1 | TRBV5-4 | TGTGCCAGCAGCTCGAAACAGGGGCTCGGGGAGACCCAGTACTTC | CASSSKQGLGETQYF
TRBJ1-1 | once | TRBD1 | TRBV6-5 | TGTGCCAGCACCCAAGACAGGGTCCCTGAAGCTTTCTTT | CASTQDRVPEAFF
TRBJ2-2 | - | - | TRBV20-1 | TGCAGTGCTAGTCGAAGGCGACGGGTGGAATCGGGCGGGGAGCTGTTTTTT | CSASRRRRVESGGELFF
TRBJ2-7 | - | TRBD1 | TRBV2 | TGTGCCAGCAGGAAAACCGGGACAGGGAGTTATGTAGAGCAGTACTTC | CASRKTGTGSYVEQYF
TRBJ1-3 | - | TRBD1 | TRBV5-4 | TGTGCCAGCAGCCATGCCGGGACAGATATTAACACCATATATTTT | CASSHAGTDINTIYF
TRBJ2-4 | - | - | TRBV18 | TGTGCCAGCTCACCTAACTTAGGGACATCCAACATTCAGTACTTC | CASSPNLGTSNIQYF
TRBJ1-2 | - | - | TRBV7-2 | TGTGCCAGCAGCTCGACGGTAGAGGACAGCCCCTACACCTTC | CASSSTVEDSPYTF
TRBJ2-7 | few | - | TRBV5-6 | TGTGCCAGCAGCTCGGACAACCTTATACACGAGCAGTACTTC | CASSSDNLIHEQYF
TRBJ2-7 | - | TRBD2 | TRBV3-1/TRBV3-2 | TGTGCCAGCAGCCACGGGGGGTCAATCCACGAGCAGTACTTC | CASSHGGSIHEQYF
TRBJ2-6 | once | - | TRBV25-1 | TGTGCCAGCAGTGAGCGTTTCTCTGGGGCCAACGTCCTGACTTTC | CASSERFSGANVLTF
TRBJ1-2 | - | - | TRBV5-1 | TGCGCCAGCAGCCCCCCGGGGTTGGCCGGGGATAGGATAGGTGGCTACACCTTC | CASSPPGLAGDRIGGYTF
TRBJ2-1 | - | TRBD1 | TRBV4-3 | TGCGCCAGCAGCCAAGAGGGACAGGGGGTGGTATATGAGCAGTTCTTC | CASSQEGQGVVYEQFF
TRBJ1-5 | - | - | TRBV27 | TGTGCCAGCAGTTTCAACAGTTGGGGCAATCAGCCCCAGCATTTT | CASSFNSWGNQPQHF
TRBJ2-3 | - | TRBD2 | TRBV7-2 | TGTGCCAGCAGCGCCCGACTAGCGGGGGGGCAATATACGCAGTATTTT | CASSARLAGGQYTQYF
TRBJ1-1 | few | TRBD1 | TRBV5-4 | TGTGCCAGCAGCTTGGGTCCGACAGGGATTAACACTGAAGCTTTCTTT | CASSLGPTGINTEAFF
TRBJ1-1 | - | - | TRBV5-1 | TGCGCCAGCAGCTTGGATCAGGGCAGGGCTGAAGCTTTCTTT | CASSLDQGRAEAFF
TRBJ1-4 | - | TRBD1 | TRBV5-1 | TGCGCCAGCAGCTTGGGGACAGGTCGATCATACGAAAAACTGTTTTTT | CASSLGTGRSYEKLFF
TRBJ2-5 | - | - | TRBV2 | TGTGCCAGGATACAGGGTGGGGAGACCCAGTACTTC | CARIQGGETQYF
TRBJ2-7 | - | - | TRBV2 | TGTGCCAGCAGTGAAAAGGACACGGCCTACGAGCAGTACTTC | CASSEKDTAYEQYF
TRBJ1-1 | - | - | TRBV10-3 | TGTGCCATCACTGCAGGGTCCCCGCTAGACACTGAAGCTTTCTTT | CAITAGSPLDTEAFF
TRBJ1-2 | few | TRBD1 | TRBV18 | TGTGCCAGCTCACCACCGACAGGGCCCCGCTACACCTTC | CASSPPTGPRYTF
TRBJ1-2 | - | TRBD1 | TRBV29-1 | TGCAGCGTGGACGGGACAGGGGGCCGGGGCTACACCTTC | CSVDGTGGRGYTF
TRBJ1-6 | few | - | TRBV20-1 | TGCAGTGCAAAAGGGGGTTCACCCCTCCACTTT | CSAKGGSPLHF
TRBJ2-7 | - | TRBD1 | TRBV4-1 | TGCGCCAGCAGCCAATGGTTAACAGGGGGGCCGTACGAGCAGTACTTC | CASSQWLTGGPYEQYF
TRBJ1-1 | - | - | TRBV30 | TGTGCCTGGAGTCCCCTAGGGGGTAACACTGAAGCTTTCTTT | CAWSPLGGNTEAFF
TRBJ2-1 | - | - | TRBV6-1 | TGTGCCAGCAGTGAAAAAATAAACTACAATGAGCAGTTCTTC | CASSEKINYNEQFF
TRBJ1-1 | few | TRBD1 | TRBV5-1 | TGCGCCAGCAGCTTTCGACAGGGGGTCACTGAAGCTTTCTTT | CASSFRQGVTEAFF
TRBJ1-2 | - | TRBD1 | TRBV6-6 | TGTGCCAGCAACACCGGGACAGGGGGTCGGGGCTACACCTTC | CASNTGTGGRGYTF
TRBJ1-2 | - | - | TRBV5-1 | TGCGCCAGCAGCTCAATTGAGGGACTAAAAAACTATGGCTACACCTTC | CASSSIEGLKNYGYTF
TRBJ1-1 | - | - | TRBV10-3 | TGTGCCATCAGTGAGATCCCGGGACATCAGAACACTGAAGCTTTCTTT | CAISEIPGHQNTEAFF
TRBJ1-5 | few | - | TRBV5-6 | TGTGCCAGCAGCTTGTTTTCCGGGACAAAAGATCAGCCCCAGCATTTT | CASSLFSGTKDQPQHF
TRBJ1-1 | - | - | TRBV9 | TGTGCCAGCAGCGTAGTAACAGGGCGGAACACTGAAGCTTTCTTT | CASSVVTGRNTEAFF
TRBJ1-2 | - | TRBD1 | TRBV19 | TGTGCCAGTAGTGCGGACAGGGGCTCTAACTATGGCTACACCTTC | CASSADRGSNYGYTF
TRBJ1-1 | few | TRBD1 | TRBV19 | TGTGCCAGTAGTGTCGCGGACAGGAAGGGAACTGAAGCTTTCTTT | CASSVADRKGTEAFF
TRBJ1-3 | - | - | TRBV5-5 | TGTGCCAGCAGCTTGGCGGGACACACCTCTGGAAACACCATATATTTT | CASSLAGHTSGNTIYF
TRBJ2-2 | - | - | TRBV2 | TGTGCCAGCGGAACCAGGGACACCGGGGAGCTGTTTTTT | CASGTRDTGELFF
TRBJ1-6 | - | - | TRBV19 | TGTGCCAGTAGTATAGATCTAGGTTCACCCCTCCACTTT | CASSIDLGSPLHF
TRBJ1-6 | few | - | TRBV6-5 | TGTGCCAGCATGGAACAGGCCAATTCACCCCTCCACTTT | CASMEQANSPLHF
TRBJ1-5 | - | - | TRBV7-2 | TGTGCCAGCAGCTTAGACCCCCGCAGTCAGCCCCAGCATTTT | CASSLDPRSQPQHF
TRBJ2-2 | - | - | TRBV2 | TGTGCCAGCAGGCCTAGGTTTACCGGGGAGCTGTTTTTT | CASRPRFTGELFF